This T cell receptor beta chain was sequenced for a study of blood T cells in healthy people across ages. Study findings and constraints: A strong correlation was seen between TCR beta diversity and naive T cell percentage. It was held that diversity estimates obtained from one million T cells represented underestimates. CMV infection status of these donors was not known.

Then a second PCR, running about 6 to 12 cycles, was carried out with a sample-barcoded 5' primer and a J-beta primer mix. TCRdb fed the 5' RACE reads into MiXCR, producing one record per CDR3 protein. The sample yields fewer than 1.5 million distinct CDR3 sequences, around 42% seen once. Germline CDR1 and CDR2: PRHDT and FYEKMQ (reference sequence). This CDR3 has 16 residues. Trimming at V came to 5 bases and at J to 2 bases, leaving 11 bases not matched to a gene. The draw of peripheral blood yielded around 9.6 milliliters from each donor. On this clonotype itself: Its antigen is unidentified.

This receptor was obtained from a young woman in good health. Material for sequencing was blood. V usage is TRBV13 and J usage is TRBJ1-2, with 7 bases that match TRBD1. As DNA, the CDR3 is TGTGCCAGCAGCGAACAGGGGAATGGAGCGAACTATGGCTACACCTTC. The encoded protein is CASSEQGNGANYGYTF.